The following is a T cell receptor beta chain sequence with its context. The antigen it recognizes is unknown. No clone much larger than this one lies a single base away; base qualities are absent. The trim is 1 base for V and 5 bases for J, with a gap of 6 bases between the germline ends. CDR1 and CDR2 (GTSNPN, SVGIG) derive from the germline V gene (reference sequence). The CDR3 covers 12 residues, taking in both the cysteine and the phenylalanine. Only the CDR3 DNA stays, 36 bases, in frame from base 1. The CDR3 regions of human TCRbeta chains were analyzed by immunosequencing. In the source study's methods: Repertoire TCRs were matched against a reference library of SARS-CoV-2-specific TCRs generated with the MIRA antigen-specificity platform. Breadth was defined as the fraction of unique TCRs that were SARS-CoV-2-associated. Depth was defined as the fraction of total T cells that were SARS-CoV-2-associated. Using the MIRA data, each spike-specific TCR was mapped to the spike region that the TCR reacts to and placed in a CD4 or CD8 class. Log10-transformed breadth and depth values were compared by one-way ANOVA with Sidak's multiple comparisons tests. TCRdb retrieved this table from immuneACCESS and kept in-frame rearrangements only. Not all clones are present; in checked studies, unresolved V genes account for under half, and no reason is known for the remainder. The DNA was the basis for D and trimming; V, J and clone size are from that table. A total of more than 150,000 clones appear in this sample, 85% to 95% of them only once. The top ten constitute around 9.3% of the sample.

The sample is drawn from a study of T cell responses to AZD1222 COVID-19 vaccine (dated by TCRdb to the early 2020s). In the study overall: AZD1222 recipients with second doses at about 4 weeks or about 12 weeks were pooled, because spike-specific TCR depth and breadth did not differ between schedules. A total of 240 or so trial participants underwent TCR sequencing, of whom 207 had received two doses of AZD1222 and about 25 had received two doses of the MenACWY control vaccine. Trial participants were enrolled by age into subgroups of 18-55, 56-69 and 70-plus years, and about 150, 27 and 61 TCR-sequenced participants, respectively, were included in these subgroups.

According to the study, the label for this sample's time point signals: baseline before first vaccination. Vaccinee samples came from UK trials COV001 and COV002, including a single-blind randomized controlled phase 2/3 trial of AZD1222 (ChAdOx1 nCoV-19) in healthy adults. For TCRbeta chain sequencing, PBMC samples from trial participants were taken at day 0 and at day 28 after the second dose. What the authors observed across the whole study: The 56-69-year group was small, and its depth increase did not reach significance, likely because of low power. Reportedly, almost half of the unique spike-specific TCRs recognized epitopes lying outside the regions that are mutated in the B.1.351 and B.1.1.7 variants. Conclusions about previously exposed vaccinees are limited, since just five or six AZD1222 recipients were seropositive for SARS-CoV-2 at baseline. The vaccine-associated CD4 TCRs covered the entire spike protein, and the dominant responses fell in regions 160-218 and 743-854. After two AZD1222 doses, both the breadth and the depth of spike-specific TCRs were significantly higher than at day 0 and than in MenACWY recipients. Most participants were white British and females outnumbered males, and the authors suggested that clonal diversity may have been underestimated. Because no day 14 peak-response samples were available, repertoires were characterized only after the peak T cell response.

Here the sequenced sample was peripheral blood, taken on day 0 of AZD1222 vaccination. The sequence joins TRBV30 to TRBJ1-5, with the D gene call left open. The receptor was isolated from an adult in good health. The DNA reads as follows: TGTGCCTGGAGTGAGTCCTATCAGCCCCAGCATTTT. It is translated as CAWSESYQPQHF.